Listed here are 31 T cell receptor beta chains from one sample, sequenced in a study of blood T cell repertoires in COVID-19. Method: immunoSEQ multiplex PCR; TCRdb's copy keeps in-frame clones and lacks some. The top ten clones hold approximately 27% of a sample with approximately 180,000 clones, about three quarters of them seen once. The sequencing sample was made of peripheral blood. These receptors were taken from a woman aged 65 to 85 with acute or convalescent COVID-19.

A few counts support this clone. V gene TRBV10-3 combines with J gene TRBJ2-7, with 8 bases identical to TRBD1. V lost 3 bases, J lost 4 bases, and 8 bases stayed unmatched. The CDR3 length is 15 residues. The germline gives CDR1 ENHRY, CDR2 SYGVKD. CDR3 amino acids: CAISEGTGGPYEQYF. CDR3 DNA sequence: TGTGCCATCAGTGAAGGGACAGGTGGCCCTTACGAGCAGTACTTC.

The chain has TRBV10-3 and TRBJ1-1; TRBD1 might be the D (5 bases). Germline V lookup: CDR1 ENHRY, CDR2 SYGVKD. This CDR3 has 13 residues. V lost 8 bases to trimming and J lost 3 bases, with 13 bases between them. CDR3 nucleotides: TGTGCCATCGCAGGGAGGAGCGACACTGAAGCTTTCTTT. Amino acid sequence: CAIAGRSDTEAFF.

The V gene is TRBV5-4, the J gene TRBJ2-5; 11 bases match TRBD2. The CDR3 is made up of 16 amino acids. CDR1 SGHNT and CDR2 YYREEE come from the germline V gene (reference sequence). V was clipped by 4 bases and J by 1 base; unmatched bases: 6. CDR3 bases: TGTGCCAGCAGCAACCGACTAGCGGGAAGCCAAGAGACCCAGTACTTC. Protein product: CASSNRLAGSQETQYF.

This chain joins TRBV10-1 and TRBJ2-1, with D tentatively TRBD2 (5 bases). The CDR3 has 15 residues. Germline V gene sequence: CDR1 WNHNN, CDR2 SYGVQD (reference sequence). V lost 3 bases, J lost 0 bases, and 9 bases lay in between. CDR3: CASSETGSSYNEQFF. In nucleotides, the CDR3 is TGCGCCAGCAGTGAAACGGGAAGCTCCTACAATGAGCAGTTCTTC.

The rearrangement uses TRBV23-1 and TRBJ1-5; D is ambiguous. Being an ORF, TRBV23-1 has a function that is uncertain. V was pared by 0 bases and J by 3 bases, with 18 bases between. The CDR3 runs 18 residues. The CDR3 region is CASSQSRRPKPLNQPQHF. The DNA for the CDR3 is TGCGCCAGCAGTCAATCGCGCAGGCCCAAACCGCTCAATCAGCCCCAGCATTTT.

V gene TRBV12-3 or TRBV12-4 combines with J gene TRBJ2-7; weak D call: TRBD2 (5 bases). Trimming removed 6 bases at V and 3 bases at J, with 12 bases between. The CDR3 totals 13 residues. The CDR3 loop is CASSSLAGYEQYF. CDR3 DNA: TGTGCCAGCAGCAGTCTAGCTGGCTACGAGCAGTACTTC.

The chain has TRBV3-1 (or the pseudogene TRBV3-2) and TRBJ2-5; 10 bases are a match to TRBD2. Germline V gene sequence: CDR1 LGHDT, CDR2 YNNKEL (reference sequence). V lost 4 bases and J lost 4; bases outside the gene matches: 6. The CDR3 length is 15 residues. For the CDR3, the DNA is TGTGCCAGCAGCCTACTAGCGGGATGGGGAGAGACCCAGTACTTC. This codes for CASSLLAGWGETQYF.

The sample holds a few counts of this clone. The chain has TRBV5-1 and TRBJ1-4; 9 nucleotides line up with TRBD1. V trimming: 5 bases; J trimming: 10 bases; junction bases outside the gene matches: 12. The germline V gene has CDR1 SGHRS and CDR2 YFSETQ. CDR3 length: 15 amino acids. The chain's CDR3 is CASSSPDRGSRKLFF. CDR3 in DNA: TGCGCCAGCAGTTCCCCGGACAGGGGATCTCGAAAACTGTTTTTT.

The gene calls are TRBV6-5 and TRBJ2-5; a possible D gene is TRBD2 (6 bases). V dropped 6 bases and J dropped 1 base, with 12 bases sitting between them. This CDR3 spans 14 amino acids. Germline CDR1 MNHEY, CDR2 SVGAGI. Here the CDR3 reads CASSQWRGQETQYF. CDR3 DNA: TGTGCCAGCAGCCAGTGGAGGGGCCAAGAGACCCAGTACTTC.

The chain recombines TRBV28 with TRBJ1-4; TRBD1 matches 8 bases. The ends lost 8 bases at V and 6 bases at J; junction bases unmatched: 11. The CDR3 runs 15 residues. CDR1 is MDHEN and CDR2 is SYDVKM in the germline V gene. The CDR3 DNA reads TGTGCCAGCGCGTTATCAGGGGGCGCCGATGAAAAACTGTTTTTT. Translating it yields CASALSGGADEKLFF.

The chain is built from TRBV3-1 (or the pseudogene TRBV3-2) and TRBJ2-1, with no clear D. Germline-derived CDR1 and CDR2 are LGHDT and YNNKEL (reference sequence). CDR3 length: 15 residues. V was clipped by 0 bases and J by 6 bases, with 12 bases between them. The CDR3 coding sequence is TGTGCCAGCAGCCAAGAGCCTTGGCTGATCAATGAGCAGTTCTTC. Amino acid sequence: CASSQEPWLINEQFF.

The rearrangement uses TRBV6-6 and TRBJ2-1; 11 bases are shared with TRBD2. The germline V gene has CDR1 MNHNY and CDR2 SVGAGI (reference sequence). The CDR3 is 17 amino acids. Trimming at V came to 5 bases and at J to 7 bases, leaving 13 bases not matched to a gene. The CDR3 DNA reads as TGTGCCAGCAGTCTGACCAGGGAGACTAGCGGGAATAATGAGCAGTTCTTC. The encoded protein is CASSLTRETSGNNEQFF.

Note on this clone: One end of the junction does not line up with germline, which may come from a read error. The chain combines TRBV9 with TRBJ1-6; no definite D call. The CDR3 consists of 9 residues. Per germline, CDR1 SGDLS and CDR2 YYNGEE. CDR3 DNA sequence: TGCCCGGATAATTCACCCCTCCACTTT. Translated, it gives CPDNSPLHF.

J is TRBJ2-5 and V is TRBV28; 8 nucleotides match TRBD2. Germline V CDR1 and CDR2: MDHEN, SYDVKM. J lost 5 bases, V lost 1 base, and 9 bases had no gene match. The CDR3 contains 16 residues. CDR3 region: CASSLLKLADSETQYF. CDR3 DNA: TGTGCCAGCAGTTTATTGAAACTAGCGGATTCGGAGACCCAGTACTTC.

V usage is TRBV7-6 and J usage is TRBJ2-1; TRBD2 matches 10 bases. CDR3 length equals 13 residues. The ends lost 3 bases at V and 9 bases at J; junction bases unmatched: 2. From germline, CDR1 is SGHVS and CDR2 FNYEAQ. CDR3 protein: CASSFSSGGEQFF. The CDR3 DNA reads TGTGCCAGCAGCTTTTCTAGCGGGGGTGAGCAGTTCTTC.

V gene TRBV13 combines with J gene TRBJ1-2, with D possibly TRBD1 on 5 matching bases. The CDR3 has 13 residues. The germline V gene has CDR1 PRHDT and CDR2 FYEKMQ (reference sequence). V was clipped by 1 base and J by 8 bases, with 11 bases between them. Here the CDR3 reads CASSLDRRAGYTF. The CDR3 nucleotides read TGTGCCAGCAGCTTAGATCGCAGGGCCGGCTACACCTTC.

The chain couples TRBV7-3 to TRBJ2-1; 13 bases map to TRBD2. Germline V lookup: CDR1 SGHTA, CDR2 FQGTGA. Trimming at V came to 4 bases and at J to 5 bases, leaving 2 bases not matched to a gene. This CDR3 is 15 amino acids long. Here the CDR3 DNA reads TGTGCCAGCAGCTGGGGACTAGCGGGAAACAATGAGCAGTTCTTC. Protein sequence: CASSWGLAGNNEQFF.

The chain couples TRBV9 to TRBJ2-2; a possible D gene is TRBD2 (6 bases). Germline CDR1 SGDLS, CDR2 YYNGEE. The CDR3 sequence is 16 residues long. V lost 4 bases, J lost 1 base, and 14 bases lay in between. CDR3 nucleotides: TGTGCCAGCAGCTCAAGAGGGACTCAGAACACCGGGGAGCTGTTTTTT. Its translation is CASSSRGTQNTGELFF. The whole variable domain, filled in from reference TRBV9 and TRBJ2-2, reads DSGVTQTPKHLITATGQRVTLRCSPRSGDLSVYWYQQSLDQGLQFLIQYYNGEERAKGNILERFSAQQFPDLHSELNLSSLELGDSALYFCASSSRGTQNTGELFFGEGSRLTVL.

The chain employs TRBV6-2 or TRBV6-3 and TRBJ1-3; 9 bases fit TRBD1. The CDR3 consists of 16 residues. The germline V gene encodes CDR1 MNHEY and CDR2 SVGEGT. Trimming at V came to 6 bases and at J to 0 bases, leaving 6 bases not matched to a gene. CDR3 protein: CASSFTGQGSGNTIYF. The CDR3 DNA reads as TGTGCCAGCAGCTTTACGGGACAGGGCTCTGGAAACACCATATATTTT.

V usage is TRBV10-3 and J usage is TRBJ1-3, with D possibly TRBD1 on 5 matching bases. Germline V CDR1 and CDR2: ENHRY, SYGVKD. The germline V and J ends were trimmed by 6 bases and 8 bases, with 14 bases remaining between them. CDR3 length equals 13 residues. The CDR3 region has the DNA TGTGCCATCAGACCCGACGGAGGGGACACCATATATTTT. Protein sequence: CAIRPDGGDTIYF.

The CDR3 DNA reads as TGTGCCAGCAGCCAGGTGAACACCGGGGAGCTGTTTTTT. This sequence encodes CASSQVNTGELFF. The chain carries TRBV11-2 and TRBJ2-2; D not certain. V lost 5 bases and J lost 1, with 5 bases in between. CDR3 length: 13 residues. Germline CDR1 is SGHAT and CDR2 is FQNNGV.

The chain is built from TRBV29-1 and TRBJ2-3, with 11 positions matching TRBD2. The CDR3 totals 16 residues. Germline lookup yields CDR1 SQVTM and CDR2 ANQGSEA. The V segment lost 2 bases and the J segment 2 bases; nucleotides outside the gene matches: 6. The chain's CDR3 is CSVESRLAGPTDTQYF. CDR3 bases: TGCAGCGTTGAATCCCGACTAGCGGGACCCACAGATACGCAGTATTTT.

The chain carries TRBV30 and TRBJ2-1; D is ambiguous. The CDR3 extends over 11 amino acids. Trimming pared 3 bases from V and 6 bases from J, leaving 6 bases between. Germline V gene sequence: CDR1 GTSNPN, CDR2 SVGIG (reference sequence). CDR3 in amino acids: CAWSGGNEQFF. CDR3 sequence (DNA): TGTGCCTGGAGCGGTGGCAATGAGCAGTTCTTC.

This rearrangement joins TRBV5-1 to TRBJ2-3, with TRBD2 identical over 8 bases. The CDR3 spans 16 residues. CDR1 is SGHRS, CDR2 YFSETQ, per germline. The junction had 4 bases not matched to a gene; V was cut back by 0 bases and J by 1 base. CDR3 sequence reads: CASSLVGSGGTDTQYF. DNA of the CDR3: TGCGCCAGCAGCTTGGTGGGTAGCGGGGGCACAGATACGCAGTATTTT.

This clone has just one count. The rearrangement links TRBV10-3 to TRBJ2-7; 9 bases agree with TRBD1. V was clipped by 5 bases and J by 6 bases; unmatched bases: 8. This CDR3 has 14 amino acids. Per the germline V gene, CDR1 is ENHRY and CDR2 is SYGVKD. The CDR3, as DNA: TGTGCCATCAGTTGGGACAGGGAGGGGAGCGAGCAGTACTTC. It translates to CAISWDREGSEQYF.

V gene TRBV5-5 combines with J gene TRBJ2-7; 9 bases are a match to TRBD2. This CDR3 is built from 15 residues. V gave up 5 bases and J gave up 0 bases; unmatched junction bases: 6. CDR1 and CDR2 from the germline V gene are SGHKS and YYEKEE (reference sequence). The CDR3 region has the DNA TGTGCCAGCAGTCTTAGCGGGGGTCCCTCCTACGAGCAGTACTTC. Its translation is CASSLSGGPSYEQYF.

This clone has only one observation. The genes are TRBV3-1 (or the pseudogene TRBV3-2) and TRBJ2-1; 8 bases are a match to TRBD2. The CDR3 has 13 residues. Germline-derived CDR1 and CDR2 are LGHDT and YNNKEL (reference sequence). J was trimmed by 9 bases and V by 7 bases; bases with no gene match: 8. CDR3 sequence reads: CASKASGFGEQFF. In DNA, the CDR3 is TGTGCCAGCAAGGCTAGCGGGTTCGGTGAGCAGTTCTTC.

V and J are TRBV6-5 and TRBJ2-3, with D tentatively TRBD2 (6 bases). The germline V gene encodes CDR1 MNHEY and CDR2 SVGAGI. Trimming pared 4 bases from V and 3 bases from J, leaving 11 bases between. CDR3 length: 14 residues. CDR3 loop: CASSSGGMTDTQYF. DNA for the CDR3: TGTGCCAGCAGTTCGGGCGGGATGACAGATACGCAGTATTTT.

The V gene is TRBV21-1, the J gene TRBJ2-1; the D call of TRBD2 is as the table states it, not checked on the DNA. TRBV21-1 constitutes a pseudogene. The CDR3 is made up of 19 amino acids. The CDR3 DNA sequence: TGTGCCAGCAGCCTTAAATTTTCAATCGCAACCCACCCGGACAATGAGCAGTTCTTC. Translation gives CASSLKFSIATHPDNEQFF.

The chain recombines TRBV10-1 with TRBJ2-1; 10 nucleotides match TRBD2. Trimming cost V 1 base and J 0 bases; bases outside gene matches: 12. Per germline, CDR1 WNHNN and CDR2 SYGVQD (reference sequence). This CDR3 has 20 residues. The DNA for the CDR3 is TGCGCCAGCAGTGAGTTCCCAGCGGGAGGGCCTCGGACCTCCTACAATGAGCAGTTCTTC. Its protein product is CASSEFPAGGPRTSYNEQFF.

V is TRBV19 and J is TRBJ2-2, with a tentative D call TRBD2 (7 bases). The V gene lost 10 bases and the J gene lost 4 bases, with 16 bases spanning the gap. CDR1 and CDR2 from the germline V gene are LNHDA and SQIVND (reference sequence). The length of the CDR3 is 14 residues. The chain's CDR3 is CATIRGAGTGELFF. CDR3 coding DNA: TGTGCCACCATCCGGGGGGCCGGCACCGGGGAGCTGTTTTTT. Looking up the rest from reference TRBV19 and TRBJ2-2 gives the full variable domain: DGGITQSPKYLFRKEGQNVTLSCEQNLNHDAMYWYRQDPGQGLRLIYYSQIVNDFQKGDIAEGYSVSREKKESFPLTVTSAQKNPTAFYLCATIRGAGTGELFFGEGSRLTVL.